The source of this T cell receptor beta chain is a study of blood T cell repertoires in COVID-19. After removal of 1 base from V and 6 bases from J, the junction contained 2 bases not matched to a gene. Germline values: CDR1 SGHRS, CDR2 YFSETQ. This CDR3 comprises 15 residues. This study enrolled people aged about 18 to 90 from around 25 US geographic areas. Which cohort a participant joined came from the clinical history participants gave. Libraries were prepared by immunoSEQ multiplex PCR; TCRdb keeps only in-frame clonotypes and omits some of them. The sample contains approximately 150,000 clones, approximately 84% of which appear only once.

This sequence joins TRBV5-1 and TRBJ2-1; 12 bases align to TRBD2. The source is a woman aged 50 to 60 with acute COVID-19. Sequenced input: PBMCs or T cells enriched from blood (not recorded which). CDR3: CASSLLAGGSNEQFF. The CDR3 nucleotides read TGCGCCAGCAGCTTGCTAGCGGGAGGGAGCAATGAGCAGTTCTTC. The full variable domain, its missing parts supplied by reference TRBV5-1 and TRBJ2-1, is KAGVTQTPRYLIKTRGQQVTLSCSPISGHRSVSWYQQTPGQGLQFLFEYFSETQRNKGNFPGRFSGRQFSNSRSEMNVSTLELGDSALYLCASSLLAGGSNEQFFGPGTRLTVL.